This T cell receptor beta chain was sequenced during a study of blood T cell repertoires in COVID-19. Study in general: Whether acute or convalescent, the COVID-19 samples came from the United States, Italy and Spain.

This CDR3 spans 14 amino acids. Germline V gene data show CDR1 as LNHDA and CDR2 as SQIVND (reference sequence). V was clipped by 3 bases and J by 6 bases; unmatched bases: 4. How the authors handled the data: Amplified reference gene primers provided the basis for estimating nucleated cell counts. TCRdb's copy holds only in-frame clones and misses some; the assay was immunoSEQ multiplex PCR. V, J and clone size reflect that table, while D and trimming were determined from the DNA. The sample has under 450,000 clones, over 65% seen once; the top ten hold about 1.2%. This sequence originates from a human donor with acute or convalescent COVID-19. The donor label of this sample is uncertain. This chain uses TRBV19 with TRBJ2-2; 7 bases agree with TRBD2. Sequencing was done on a sample of peripheral blood. For the CDR3, the DNA is TGTGCCAGTAGTATTCGGGGAGGGGCCGGGGAGCTGTTTTTT. This gives the protein CASSIRGGAGELFF.